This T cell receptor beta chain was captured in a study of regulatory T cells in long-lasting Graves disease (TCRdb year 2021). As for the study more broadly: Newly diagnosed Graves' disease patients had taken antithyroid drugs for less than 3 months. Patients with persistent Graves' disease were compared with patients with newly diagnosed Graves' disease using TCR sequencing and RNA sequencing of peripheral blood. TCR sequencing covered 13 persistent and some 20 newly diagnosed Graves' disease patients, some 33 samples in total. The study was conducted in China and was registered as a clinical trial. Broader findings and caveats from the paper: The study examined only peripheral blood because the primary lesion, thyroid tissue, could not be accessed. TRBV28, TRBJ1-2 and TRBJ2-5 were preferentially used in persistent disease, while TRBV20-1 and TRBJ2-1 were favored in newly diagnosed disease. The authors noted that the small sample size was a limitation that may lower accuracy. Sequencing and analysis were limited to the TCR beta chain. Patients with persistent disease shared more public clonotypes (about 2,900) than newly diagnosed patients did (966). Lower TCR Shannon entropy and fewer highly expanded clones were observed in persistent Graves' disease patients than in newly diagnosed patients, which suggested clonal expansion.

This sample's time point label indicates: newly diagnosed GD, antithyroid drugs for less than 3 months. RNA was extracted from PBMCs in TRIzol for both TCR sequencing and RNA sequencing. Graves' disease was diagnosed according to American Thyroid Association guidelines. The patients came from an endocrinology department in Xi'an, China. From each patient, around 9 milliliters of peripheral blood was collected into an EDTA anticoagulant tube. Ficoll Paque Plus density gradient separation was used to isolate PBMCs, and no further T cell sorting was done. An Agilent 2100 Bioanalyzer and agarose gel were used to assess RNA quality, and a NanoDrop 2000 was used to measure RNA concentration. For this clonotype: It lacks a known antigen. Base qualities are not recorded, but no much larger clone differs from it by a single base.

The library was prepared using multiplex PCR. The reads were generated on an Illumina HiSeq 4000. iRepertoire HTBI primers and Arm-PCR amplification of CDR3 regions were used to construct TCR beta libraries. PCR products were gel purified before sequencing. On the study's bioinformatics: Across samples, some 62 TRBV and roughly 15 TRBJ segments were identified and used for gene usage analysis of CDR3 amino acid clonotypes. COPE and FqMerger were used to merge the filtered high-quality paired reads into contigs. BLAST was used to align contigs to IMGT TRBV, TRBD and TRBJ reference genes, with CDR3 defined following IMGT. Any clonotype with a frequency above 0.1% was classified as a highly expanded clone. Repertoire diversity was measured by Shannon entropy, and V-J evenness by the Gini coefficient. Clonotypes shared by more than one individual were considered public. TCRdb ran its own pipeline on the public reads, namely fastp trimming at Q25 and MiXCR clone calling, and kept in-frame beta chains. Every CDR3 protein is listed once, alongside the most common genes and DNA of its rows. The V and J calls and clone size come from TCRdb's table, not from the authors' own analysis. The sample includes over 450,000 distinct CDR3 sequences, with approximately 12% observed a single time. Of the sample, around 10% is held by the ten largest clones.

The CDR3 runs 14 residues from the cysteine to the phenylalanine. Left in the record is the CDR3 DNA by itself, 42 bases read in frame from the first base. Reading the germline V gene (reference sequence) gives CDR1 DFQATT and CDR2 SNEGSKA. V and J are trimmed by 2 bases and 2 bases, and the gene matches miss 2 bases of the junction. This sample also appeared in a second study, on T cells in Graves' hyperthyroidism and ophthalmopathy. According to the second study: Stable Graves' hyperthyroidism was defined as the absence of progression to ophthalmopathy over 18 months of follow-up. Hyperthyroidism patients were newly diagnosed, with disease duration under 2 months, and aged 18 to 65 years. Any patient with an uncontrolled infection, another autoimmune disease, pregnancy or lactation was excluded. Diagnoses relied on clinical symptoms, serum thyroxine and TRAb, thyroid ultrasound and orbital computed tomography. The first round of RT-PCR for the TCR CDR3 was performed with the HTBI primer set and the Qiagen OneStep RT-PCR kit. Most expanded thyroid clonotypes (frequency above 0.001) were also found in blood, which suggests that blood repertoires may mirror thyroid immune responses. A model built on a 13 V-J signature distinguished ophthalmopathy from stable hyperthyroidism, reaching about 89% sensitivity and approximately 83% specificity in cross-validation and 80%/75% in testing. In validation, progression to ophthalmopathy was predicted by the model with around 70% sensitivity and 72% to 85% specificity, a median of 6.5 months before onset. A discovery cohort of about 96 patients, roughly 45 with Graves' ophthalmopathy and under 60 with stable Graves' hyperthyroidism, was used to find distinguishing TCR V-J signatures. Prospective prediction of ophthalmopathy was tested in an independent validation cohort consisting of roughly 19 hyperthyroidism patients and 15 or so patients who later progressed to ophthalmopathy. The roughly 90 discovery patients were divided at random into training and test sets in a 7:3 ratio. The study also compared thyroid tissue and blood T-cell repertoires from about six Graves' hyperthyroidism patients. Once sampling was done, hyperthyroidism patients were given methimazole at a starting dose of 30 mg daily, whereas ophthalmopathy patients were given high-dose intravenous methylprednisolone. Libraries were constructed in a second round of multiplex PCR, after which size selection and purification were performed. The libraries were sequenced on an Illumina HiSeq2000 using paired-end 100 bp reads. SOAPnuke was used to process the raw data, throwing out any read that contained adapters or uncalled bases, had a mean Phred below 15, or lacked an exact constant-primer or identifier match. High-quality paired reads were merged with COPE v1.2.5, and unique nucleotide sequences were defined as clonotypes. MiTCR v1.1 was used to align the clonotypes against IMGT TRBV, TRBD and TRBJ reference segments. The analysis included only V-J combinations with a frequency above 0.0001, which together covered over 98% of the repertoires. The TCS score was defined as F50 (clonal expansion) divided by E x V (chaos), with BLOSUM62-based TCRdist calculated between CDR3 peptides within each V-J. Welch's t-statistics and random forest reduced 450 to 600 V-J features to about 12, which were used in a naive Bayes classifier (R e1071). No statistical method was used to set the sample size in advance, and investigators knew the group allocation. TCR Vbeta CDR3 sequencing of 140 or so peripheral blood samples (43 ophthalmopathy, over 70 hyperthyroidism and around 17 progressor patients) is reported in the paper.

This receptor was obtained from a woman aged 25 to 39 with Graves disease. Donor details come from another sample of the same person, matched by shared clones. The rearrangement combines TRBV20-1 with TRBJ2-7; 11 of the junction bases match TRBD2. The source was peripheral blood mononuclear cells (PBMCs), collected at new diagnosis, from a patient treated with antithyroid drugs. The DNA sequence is TGCAGTGCTAGAAGTAGCGGGAGGGCCTACGAGCAGTACTTC. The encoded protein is CSARSSGRAYEQYF.